Presented here are 2 T cell receptor beta chains from one specimen sequenced in a study of OX40 agonist ivuxolimab in advanced cancers. To prepare the library, the immunoSEQ multiplex PCR assay was applied. TCRdb holds this immuneACCESS table with in-frame rearrangements only. Some clones are missing; in checked studies, unresolved V genes explain under half, and the rest has no known cause. In this sample the table shows under 200,000 clones, 90% to 95% of which occur a single time. The biggest ten clones account for approximately 0.3% of the sample. The specimen was CD4+ or CD8+ T cells sorted from blood, collected in a trial of the OX40 agonist ivuxolimab. The receptors stem from an adult with an advanced solid tumor such as melanoma, head and neck, liver or kidney cancer.

The chain carries TRBV6-1 and TRBJ1-2; D not resolved. Trimming shortened V by 0 bases and J by 7 bases, and 6 bases separated the two germline ends. The CDR3 extends over 12 amino acids. Germline V gene sequence: CDR1 MNHNS, CDR2 SASEGT. This chain's CDR3 is CASSEARAGYTF. CDR3 DNA: TGTGCCAGCAGTGAAGCGCGGGCTGGCTACACCTTC.

The genes are TRBV7-9 and TRBJ2-2; weak D call: TRBD2 (6 bases). Deletions cut 6 bases from V and 0 bases from J, with 17 bases between. CDR3 size: 17 residues. From germline, CDR1 is SEHNR and CDR2 FQNEAQ (reference sequence). The CDR3 region is CASSIPSGGTNTGELFF. The CDR3 DNA is TGTGCCAGCAGTATCCCTAGTGGCGGGACGAACACCGGGGAGCTGTTTTTT. Variable domain in full (rest from reference TRBV7-9 and TRBJ2-2): DTGVSQNPRHKITKRGQNVTFRCDPISEHNRLYWYRQTLGQGPEFLTYFQNEAQLEKSRLLSDRFSAERPKGSFSTLEIQRTEQGDSAMYLCASSIPSGGTNTGELFFGEGSRLTVL.